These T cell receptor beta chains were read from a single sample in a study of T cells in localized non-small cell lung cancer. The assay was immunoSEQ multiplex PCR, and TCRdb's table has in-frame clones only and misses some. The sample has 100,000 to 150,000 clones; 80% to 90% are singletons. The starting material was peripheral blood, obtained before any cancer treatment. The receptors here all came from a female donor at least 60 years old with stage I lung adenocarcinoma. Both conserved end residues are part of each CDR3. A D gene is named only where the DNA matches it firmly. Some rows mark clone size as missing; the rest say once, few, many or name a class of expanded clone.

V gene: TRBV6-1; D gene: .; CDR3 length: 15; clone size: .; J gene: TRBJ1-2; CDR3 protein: CASSEAGSALYGYTF; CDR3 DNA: TGTGCCAGCAGTGAAGCAGGGAGCGCCCTCTATGGCTACACCTTC
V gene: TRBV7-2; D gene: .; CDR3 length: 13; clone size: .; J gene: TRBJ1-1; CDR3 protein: CASSSQMNTEAFF; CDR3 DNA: TGTGCCAGCAGCTCCCAGATGAACACTGAAGCTTTCTTT
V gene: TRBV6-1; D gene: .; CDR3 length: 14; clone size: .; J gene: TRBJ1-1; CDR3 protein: CASILGTGYTEAFF; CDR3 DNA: TGTGCCAGCATACTCGGGACGGGGTACACTGAAGCTTTCTTT
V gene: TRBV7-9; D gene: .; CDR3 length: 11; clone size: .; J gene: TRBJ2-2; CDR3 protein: CASRSTGELFF; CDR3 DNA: TGTGCCAGCAGGAGTACCGGGGAGCTGTTTTTT
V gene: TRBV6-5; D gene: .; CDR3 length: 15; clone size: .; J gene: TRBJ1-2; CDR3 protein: CASSYSADTNYGYTF; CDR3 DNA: TGTGCCAGCAGTTACTCTGCGGATACCAACTATGGCTACACCTTC
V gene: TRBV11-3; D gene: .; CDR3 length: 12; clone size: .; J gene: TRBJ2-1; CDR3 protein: CASSLRDNEQFF; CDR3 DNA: TGTGCCAGCAGCTTAAGGGATAATGAGCAGTTCTTC
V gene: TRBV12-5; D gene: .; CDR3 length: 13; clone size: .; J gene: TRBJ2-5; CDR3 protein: CASASRGVETQYF; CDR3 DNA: TGTGCTAGTGCCTCTAGGGGAGTAGAGACCCAGTACTTC
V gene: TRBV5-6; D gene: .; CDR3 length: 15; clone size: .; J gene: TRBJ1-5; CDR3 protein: CASSLTGNSNQPQHF; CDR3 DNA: TGTGCCAGCAGCTTGACAGGGAATAGCAATCAGCCCCAGCATTTT
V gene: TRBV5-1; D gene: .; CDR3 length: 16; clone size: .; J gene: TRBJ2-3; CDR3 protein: CASSLGGADLGDTQYF; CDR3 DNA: TGCGCCAGCAGCTTGGGAGGTGCGGATCTGGGAGATACGCAGTATTTT
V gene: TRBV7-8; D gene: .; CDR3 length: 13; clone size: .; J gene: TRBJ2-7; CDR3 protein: CASSQGQYYEQYF; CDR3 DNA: TGTGCCAGCAGCCAAGGACAGTATTACGAGCAGTACTTC
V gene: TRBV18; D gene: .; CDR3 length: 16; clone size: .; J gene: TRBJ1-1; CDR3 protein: CASSPGYGAGDTEAFF; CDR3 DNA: TGTGCCAGCTCACCGGGGTACGGGGCCGGGGACACTGAAGCTTTCTTT
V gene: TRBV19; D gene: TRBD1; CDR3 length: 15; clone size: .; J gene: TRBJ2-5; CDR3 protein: CASSIEMTGQETQYF; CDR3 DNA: TGTGCCAGTAGTATAGAGATGACAGGGCAGGAGACCCAGTACTTC
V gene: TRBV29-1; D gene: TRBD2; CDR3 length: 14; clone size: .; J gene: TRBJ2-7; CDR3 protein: CSVRSGRVRDEQYF; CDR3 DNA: TGCAGCGTTCGTAGCGGGAGAGTCCGGGACGAGCAGTACTTC
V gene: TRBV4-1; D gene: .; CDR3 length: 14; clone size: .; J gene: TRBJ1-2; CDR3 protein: CASSQGDPLVGYTF; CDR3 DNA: TGCGCCAGCAGCCAAGGCGACCCTCTAGTTGGCTACACCTTC
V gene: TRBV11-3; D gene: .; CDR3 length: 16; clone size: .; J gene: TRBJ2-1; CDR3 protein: CASSLEGGSTHNEQFF; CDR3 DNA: TGTGCCAGCAGCTTAGAAGGGGGAAGCACGCACAATGAGCAGTTCTTC
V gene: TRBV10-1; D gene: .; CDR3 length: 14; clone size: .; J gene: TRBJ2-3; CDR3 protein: CASSPVGGRDTQYF; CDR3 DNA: TGCGCCAGCAGTCCGGTAGGGGGGAGGGATACGCAGTATTTT
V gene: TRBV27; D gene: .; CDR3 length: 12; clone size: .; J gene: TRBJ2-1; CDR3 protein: CASSRPPNEQFF; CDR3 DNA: TGTGCCAGCTCACGTCCCCCCAATGAGCAGTTCTTC
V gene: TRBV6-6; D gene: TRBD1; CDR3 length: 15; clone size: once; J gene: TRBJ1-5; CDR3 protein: CASSTDRGVEQPQHF; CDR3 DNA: TGTGCCAGCAGTACGGACAGGGGCGTAGAGCAGCCCCAGCATTTT
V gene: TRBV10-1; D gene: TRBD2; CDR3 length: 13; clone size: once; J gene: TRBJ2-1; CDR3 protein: CASSGTSRNEQFF; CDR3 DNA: TGCGCCAGCAGCGGGACTAGCCGCAATGAGCAGTTCTTC
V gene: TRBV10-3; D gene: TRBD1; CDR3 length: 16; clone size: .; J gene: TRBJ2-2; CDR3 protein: CAISLVGTANTGELFF; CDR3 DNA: TGTGCCATCAGCCTCGTCGGGACAGCGAACACCGGGGAGCTGTTTTTT
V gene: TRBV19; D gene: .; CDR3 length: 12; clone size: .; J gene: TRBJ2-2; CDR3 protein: CASHDPPRELFF; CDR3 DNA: TGTGCCAGCCACGACCCGCCCCGGGAGCTGTTTTTT
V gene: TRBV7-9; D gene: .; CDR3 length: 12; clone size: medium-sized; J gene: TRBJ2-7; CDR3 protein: CASSGRSYEQYF; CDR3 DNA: TGTGCCAGCAGCGGGAGATCCTACGAGCAGTACTTC
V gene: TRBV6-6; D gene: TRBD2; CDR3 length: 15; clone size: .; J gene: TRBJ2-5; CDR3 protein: CASKEAGGGEETQYF; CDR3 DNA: TGTGCCAGCAAAGAAGCGGGAGGAGGGGAAGAGACCCAGTACTTC
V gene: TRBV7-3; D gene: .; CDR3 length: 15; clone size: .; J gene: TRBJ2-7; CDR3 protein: CASSYFGTPLYEQYF; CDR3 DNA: TGTGCCAGCAGCTACTTCGGGACTCCCCTCTACGAGCAGTACTTC
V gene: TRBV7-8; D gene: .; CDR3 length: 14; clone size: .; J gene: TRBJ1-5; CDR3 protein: CASSHPLGNQPQHF; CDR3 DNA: TGTGCCAGCAGCCACCCTTTGGGCAATCAGCCCCAGCATTTT
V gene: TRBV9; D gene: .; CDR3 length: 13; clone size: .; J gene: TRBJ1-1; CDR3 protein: CASSVGRNTEAFF; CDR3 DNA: TGTGCCAGCAGCGTTGGTAGAAACACTGAAGCTTTCTTT
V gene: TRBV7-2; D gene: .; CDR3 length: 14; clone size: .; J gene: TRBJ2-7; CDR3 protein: CASSLGREHYEQYF; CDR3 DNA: TGTGCCAGCAGCTTGGGCCGAGAGCACTACGAGCAGTACTTC
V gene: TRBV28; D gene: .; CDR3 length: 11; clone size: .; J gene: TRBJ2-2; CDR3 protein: CASSLPGELFF; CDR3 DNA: TGTGCCAGCAGTTTACCCGGGGAGCTGTTTTTT
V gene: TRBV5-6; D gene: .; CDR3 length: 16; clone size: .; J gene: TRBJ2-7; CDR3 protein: CASSPMGAGGTYEQYF; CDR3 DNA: TGTGCCAGCAGCCCGATGGGGGCGGGCGGGACTTACGAGCAGTACTTC
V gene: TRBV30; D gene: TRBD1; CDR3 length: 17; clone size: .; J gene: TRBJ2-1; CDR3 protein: CAWSRVGWDRGVNEQFF; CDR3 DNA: TGTGCCTGGAGCCGGGTTGGGTGGGACAGGGGAGTCAATGAGCAGTTCTTC
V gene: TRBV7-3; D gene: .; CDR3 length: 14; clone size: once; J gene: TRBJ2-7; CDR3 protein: CASSLKGEGGEQYF; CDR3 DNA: TGTGCCAGCAGCTTAAAAGGGGAAGGGGGCGAGCAGTACTTC
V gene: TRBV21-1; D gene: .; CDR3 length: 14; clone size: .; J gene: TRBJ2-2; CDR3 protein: CASTEAAGTGELFF; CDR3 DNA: TGTGCCAGCACCGAGGCCGCTGGGACCGGGGAGCTGTTTTTT
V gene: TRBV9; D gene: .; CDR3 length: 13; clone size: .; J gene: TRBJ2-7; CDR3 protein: CASSVGGVGEQYF; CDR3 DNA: TGTGCCAGCAGCGTTGGCGGGGTGGGCGAGCAGTACTTC